The T cell receptor beta chain described here comes from a study of OX40 agonist ivuxolimab in advanced cancers. In the study overall: A history of anti-PD-1, anti-PD-L1 or anti-CTLA-4 therapy was acceptable, and approximately 40% had some.

Turning to this clone: Its target is unknown.

Repertoires were generated with immunoSEQ multiplex PCR, while TCRdb's copy carries only in-frame clones and drops some. The repertoire holds tens of thousands of clones, with 85% to 90% as singletons. Peripheral blood came from all dose cohorts at three timepoints. Overall study results and limits: In general, CD8+ T cells held more expanded clones than CD4+ did, on average. CD4+ and CD8+ blood T cells expanded clonally by week 6 at 0.1 to 3.0 mg/kg.

The sequenced sample was CD4+ or CD8+ T cells sorted from blood, obtained in a trial of the OX40 agonist ivuxolimab. The clonotype was recovered from an adult with an advanced solid tumor such as melanoma, head and neck, liver or kidney cancer.

The CDR3 loop is CATSPHRGTEAFF. CDR3 bases: TGTGCCACCAGCCCCCACAGGGGTACTGAAGCTTTCTTT. V is TRBV15 and J is TRBJ1-1; TRBD1 matches at 7 bases. There are 13 residues in the CDR3. V lost 5 bases, J lost 5 bases, and 5 bases stayed unmatched. From germline, CDR1 is LNHNV and CDR2 YYDKDF (reference sequence).